Below are 25 T cell receptor beta chains sequenced from a single sample in a study of T cell repertoires in cytomegalovirus infection. TCRdb reprocessed the reads via MiXCR and lists one record per CDR3 protein. The table shows more than 400,000 distinct CDR3 sequences, with around 27% occurring only once. Sequenced input: PBMCs. All receptors come from a human donor in good health (CMV status not recorded). Some clones in this sample may be carry-over from other donors' samples.

CDR3 bases: TGTGCCAGCACCGAAGGGGGGGTAGCAGCTTTCTTT. It yields the protein CASTEGGVAAFF. The V and J genes are TRBV12-3 or TRBV12-4 and TRBJ1-1; D perhaps matches TRBD1 (6 bases). The CDR3 length is 12 residues. Trimming stripped 7 bases from V and 10 bases from J, with 16 bases between.

A note on this clonotype: This may be a read error, as it is one base from a much larger clone. This chain joins TRBV7-9 and TRBJ2-5; a possible D gene is TRBD1 (7 bases). The CDR3 length is 15 residues. The germline CDR1 and CDR2 sequences are SEHNR and FQNEAQ (reference sequence). This chain's CDR3 is CASSSQGGPQGTQYF. DNA of the CDR3: TGTGCCAGCAGCAGCCAGGGGGGCCCCCAAGGGACCCAGTACTTC.

This clonotype has a handful of counts. The chain couples TRBV6-2 or TRBV6-3 to TRBJ2-6; TRBD2 agrees at 8 bases. CDR1 and CDR2 (germline): MNHEY, SVGEGT. The CDR3 covers 17 residues. V was clipped by 4 bases and J by 2 bases; unmatched bases: 7. CDR3 in amino acids: CASSWVSGITGANVLTF. The CDR3 region has the DNA TGTGCCAGCAGTTGGGTTAGCGGGATTACTGGGGCCAACGTCCTGACTTTC.

This clonotype was counted a few times. The chain has TRBV6-2 or TRBV6-3 and TRBJ2-5, with 9 bases fitting TRBD2. Trimming cost V 7 bases and J 5 bases; bases outside gene matches: 8. Germline lookup yields CDR1 MNHEY and CDR2 SVGEGT. This CDR3 is built from 14 residues. The CDR3 sequence: CASNFLAGAETQYF. In nucleotides, the CDR3 is TGTGCCAGCAATTTTTTAGCGGGAGCGGAGACCCAGTACTTC.

V and J are TRBV27 and TRBJ1-2; 9 bases are shared with TRBD1. Germline assignment: CDR1 MNHEY and CDR2 SMNVEV (reference sequence). The V and J ends lost 6 bases and 3 bases, in that order; junction bases with no gene match: 11. The CDR3 has 16 residues. The CDR3 sequence is CASSPDRGGLDYGYTF. The CDR3 bases are TGTGCCAGCAGCCCTGACAGGGGGGGACTCGACTATGGCTACACCTTC.

This sequence joins TRBV6-2 or TRBV6-3 and TRBJ2-7, with 8 bases fitting TRBD1. Germline CDR1 is MNHEY and CDR2 is SVGEGT. The CDR3 is made up of 14 amino acids. Trimming at V came to 6 bases and at J to 4 bases, leaving 8 bases not matched to a gene. This CDR3 is CASRRPTGAYEQYF. Here the CDR3 DNA reads TGTGCCAGCAGACGGCCGACAGGGGCATACGAGCAGTACTTC.

The CDR3: CASSLGPGMNTEAFF. In DNA form, the CDR3 reads TGTGCCAGCAGCTTAGGCCCAGGTATGAACACTGAAGCTTTCTTT. This sequence joins TRBV7-2 and TRBJ1-1; no firm D call. The CDR3 loop spans 15 amino acids. V lost 1 base and J lost 0, with 9 bases in between. Germline V gene data show CDR1 as SGHTA and CDR2 as FQGNSA. The full variable domain, completed using reference TRBV7-2 and TRBJ1-1, is GAGVSQSPSNKVTEKGKDVELRCDPISGHTALYWYRQSLGQGLEFLIYFQGNSAPDKSGLPSDRFSAERTGGSVSTLTIQRTQQEDSAVYLCASSLGPGMNTEAFFGQGTRLTVV.

This clonotype has a single count. The chain couples TRBV7-3 to TRBJ1-5; possibly TRBD1 for D (5 bases). CDR3 length: 13 amino acids. CDR1 SGHTA and CDR2 FQGTGA come from the germline V gene. The V end lost 2 bases, the J end lost 9 bases, and 11 bases lay between the germline ends. The CDR3 DNA is TGTGCCAGCAGCTTAGGGTCGGGGGGGCCCCAGCATTTT. It yields the protein CASSLGSGGPQHF.

This clonotype was picked up many times. The J gene is TRBJ2-1, the V gene TRBV6-2 or TRBV6-3, with TRBD2 identical over 10 bases. Germline CDR1 is MNHEY and CDR2 is SVGEGT. The V segment lost 4 bases and the J segment 5 bases; nucleotides outside the gene matches: 2. The CDR3 is 14 residues long. The CDR3 bases are TGTGCCAGCAGTTGGCTAGCGGGAGACAATGAGCAGTTCTTC. This translates into CASSWLAGDNEQFF.

This clonotype was observed a handful of times. The chain carries TRBV10-1 and TRBJ2-1; D is ambiguous. Trimming took off 2 bases at V and 6 bases at J, with 5 bases between the two ends. The CDR3 runs 12 residues. Germline values: CDR1 WNHNN, CDR2 SYGVQD (reference sequence). This CDR3 is CASSEVFNEQFF. The CDR3 DNA reads TGCGCCAGCAGTGAGGTGTTCAATGAGCAGTTCTTC.

The chain has TRBV18 and TRBJ2-7; D is unclear. With 2 bases removed from V and 3 bases from J, the gap between germline ends came to 8 bases. The CDR3 is 13 residues long. The germline CDR1 and CDR2 sequences are KGHSH and LQKENI. The CDR3: CASSPVGNYEQYV. As DNA, the CDR3 is TGTGCCAGCTCACCAGTAGGAAACTACGAGCAGTACGTC.

V gene TRBV29-1 combines with J gene TRBJ2-2, with 8 bases that match TRBD1. The junction had 9 bases not matched to a gene; V was cut back by 2 bases and J by 1 base. The germline CDR1 and CDR2 sequences are SQVTM and ANQGSEA. CDR3 length: 17 amino acids. The CDR3: CSVEKRVGTGNTGELFF. In DNA form, the CDR3 reads TGCAGCGTTGAAAAGCGAGTCGGGACAGGGAACACCGGGGAGCTGTTTTTT.

Notes on this clonotype: Its ends do not fully match the called genes, so a read error is possible. The chain joins TRBV20-1 to TRBJ2-3; maybe TRBD2 (6 bases). CDR1 DFQATT and CDR2 SNEGSKA come from the germline V gene (reference sequence). CDR3 length: 13 residues. This CDR3 reads CSPRAGGPDTQYF. The CDR3 region has the DNA TGCAGTCCTAGAGCAGGAGGGCCAGATACGCAGTATTTT.

This clonotype has only a few counts. The genes are TRBV19 and TRBJ1-5, with 9 bases identical to TRBD1. V lost 3 bases to trimming and J lost 4 bases; unmatched junction nucleotides: 4. Germline values: CDR1 LNHDA, CDR2 SQIVND (reference sequence). The CDR3 contains 15 residues. CDR3: CASSITGGKNQPQHF. Here the CDR3 DNA reads TGTGCCAGTAGTATCACAGGGGGCAAAAATCAGCCCCAGCATTTT.

The chain has TRBV29-1 and TRBJ2-5; the match to TRBD1 covers 8 bases. The junction had 5 bases not matched to a gene; V was cut back by 3 bases and J by 2 bases. From germline, CDR1 is SQVTM and CDR2 ANQGSEA. This CDR3 comprises 14 residues. CDR3 DNA: TGCAGCGTTGATTTGGGGACAGGACAAGAGACCCAGTACTTC. It translates to CSVDLGTGQETQYF.

CDR3 coding DNA: TGTGCCAGCAGCCCTGGGACTGGCCGGCTAGAGACCCAGTACTTC. Translating it yields CASSPGTGRLETQYF. The chain couples TRBV7-2 to TRBJ2-5; TRBD2 might be the D (6 bases). The ends were cut back, 5 bases at V and 4 bases at J, with 17 bases in the middle. The V gene's germline CDR1 is SGHTA and CDR2 FQGNSA. CDR3 length: 15 amino acids.

This chain links TRBV7-9 with TRBJ1-1, with a possible D match to TRBD1 (5 bases). The germline V gene has CDR1 SEHNR and CDR2 FQNEAQ (reference sequence). V shed 1 base and J shed 0 bases, with 15 bases lying between them. The CDR3 contains 17 residues. The CDR3 loop is CASSLGGTGNMNTEAFF. The CDR3 DNA follows: TGTGCCAGCAGCTTAGGAGGGACGGGTAACATGAACACTGAAGCTTTCTTT.

This clonotype was picked up many times. The CDR3 DNA follows: TGTGCCAGCAGCCCTCTAAGGGGGGCGGGATTCACAGATACGCAGTATTTT. This codes for CASSPLRGAGFTDTQYF. The chain is built from TRBV7-2 and TRBJ2-3; D might be TRBD1 or TRBD2, each matching 6 bases. Trimming took 5 bases from V and 2 from J, leaving 20 bases between them. This CDR3 has 17 residues. Germline loops: CDR1 SGHTA, CDR2 FQGNSA.

This chain links TRBV24-1 with TRBJ2-1; D is unresolved. CDR1 and CDR2 (germline): KGHDR, SFDVKD. Trimming shortened V by 0 bases and J by 8 bases, and 4 bases separated the two germline ends. The CDR3 is 12 amino acids. CDR3 nucleotide sequence: TGTGCCACCAGTGATTTGACGTATGAGCAGTTCTTC. Translating it yields CATSDLTYEQFF.

This clonotype was counted at least ten times. The V gene is TRBV10-3, the J gene TRBJ1-1; D not certain. CDR1 ENHRY and CDR2 SYGVKD come from the germline V gene. The CDR3 consists of 14 residues. Between the trimmed V and J ends, which lost 4 bases and 5 bases, there was a span of 14 bases. In DNA, the CDR3 is TGTGCCATCAGTGGCTCCGCGGCTGGAACTGAAGCTTTCTTT. It is translated as CAISGSAAGTEAFF.

This sequence joins TRBV11-2 and TRBJ1-1; the D is unclear. The V gene's germline CDR1 is SGHAT and CDR2 FQNNGV. Trimming left V 5 bases short and J 11 bases short, with 18 bases between. The CDR3 loop spans 13 amino acids. CDR3 in amino acids: CASSPLLASGAFF. The CDR3 DNA reads as TGTGCCAGCAGCCCCCTGCTGGCGTCGGGGGCTTTCTTT.

J is TRBJ2-4 and V is TRBV6-2 or TRBV6-3, with TRBD2 identical over 7 bases. The CDR3 contains 14 residues. Germline lookup yields CDR1 MNHEY and CDR2 SVGEGT. J gave up 5 bases and V 2 bases, and 3 bases lay outside the gene matches. The CDR3 reads CASSYGRVQNIQYF. The CDR3 nucleotides are TGTGCCAGCAGTTACGGGAGGGTCCAAAACATTCAGTACTTC.

This sequence joins TRBV6-6 and TRBJ1-1; D is unclear. V was clipped by 3 bases and J by 0 bases, with 8 bases between them. This CDR3 spans 14 amino acids. Per the germline V gene, CDR1 is MNHNY and CDR2 is SVGAGI (reference sequence). The CDR3 nucleotides are TGTGCCAGCAGTTATCAGCCTCTGAACACTGAAGCTTTCTTT. It is translated as CASSYQPLNTEAFF.

The chain couples TRBV18 to TRBJ1-3, with 8 bases identical to TRBD1. The CDR3 has 15 amino acids. With 7 bases clipped from V and 1 base from J, the junction kept 6 bases outside the gene matches. Germline CDR1 KGHSH, CDR2 LQKENI. CDR3 nucleotide sequence: TGTGCCAGCTGGCGGACAGGGACGTCTGGAAACACCATATATTTT. The encoded protein is CASWRTGTSGNTIYF.

This clonotype was counted many times. The chain carries TRBV7-2 and TRBJ1-5; D unclear. The V end lost 1 base, the J end lost 0 bases, and 7 bases lay between the germline ends. Germline-derived CDR1 and CDR2 are SGHTA and FQGNSA. The CDR3 consists of 15 residues. The CDR3 sequence: CASSLDAFSNQPQHF. The CDR3 DNA sequence: TGTGCCAGCAGCTTAGACGCCTTTAGCAATCAGCCCCAGCATTTT.